This T cell receptor (beta chain) originates from a study of T cell responses to AZD1222 COVID-19 vaccine. CDR1 and CDR2 (germline): SGHVS, FQNEAQ. The CDR3 extends over 15 amino acids. V shed 3 bases and J shed 2 bases, with 14 bases lying between them. This clone has only one observation. Its antigen remains unidentified. Samples with a second dose at about 4 or about 12 weeks were pooled together. Overall study findings and caveats: White British ancestry dominated among donors, who included more females, and clonal diversity was possibly underestimated. After two AZD1222 doses, spike-specific TCR breadth and depth rose versus day 0. Vaccine-related CD4 TCRs covered spike, predominating at 160-218 and 743-854.

The assay was immunoSEQ multiplex PCR, and TCRdb's table has in-frame clones only and misses some. This table has roughly 120,000 clones, roughly 92% appearing once. The sequence came from an adult who received the AZD1222 COVID-19 vaccine. The chain has TRBV7-8 and TRBJ2-7; D may match TRBD1 or TRBD2 (5 bases each). The source material was peripheral blood, sampled 28 days after the second AZD1222 dose. DNA of the CDR3: TGTGCCAGCAGCTTCGCGGATCGAGGGGCCTACGAGCAGTACTTC. Translating gives CASSFADRGAYEQYF.